This TCR beta chain was sequenced during a study of T cells in Graves' hyperthyroidism and ophthalmopathy. General observations from the study: Researchers report that a 13 V-J model separated ophthalmopathy from stable hyperthyroidism.

The study included ophthalmopathy patients with Clinical Activity Score at least 3, NOSPECS grade at least 4 and duration under 3 months. Exclusion of a patient resulted from uncontrolled infection, other autoimmune disease, pregnancy or lactation. Each diagnosis was grounded in clinical symptoms, serum thyroxine and TRAb, thyroid ultrasound, and orbital computed tomography. Ten or more counts support this clonotype. What it binds is unknown. The TCR beta CDR3 regions underwent amplification using RNA transcripts as the source. When the TCR CDR3 underwent first-round RT-PCR, the HTBI primer set was used. Using its own MiXCR run on the multiplex PCR reads, TCRdb lists one record per CDR3 protein. Of under 250,000 distinct CDR3 sequences listed, almost 25% are singletons. This receptor was taken from a woman aged 40 to 50 with Graves' ophthalmopathy. Sequencing was performed on blood.

The CDR3 loop is CASSPEGVYGYTF. In DNA form, the CDR3 reads TGTGCCAGCTCACCCGAGGGCGTCTATGGCTACACCTTC. The V and J genes are TRBV18 and TRBJ1-2; D is unclear. The length of the CDR3 is 13 residues. Germline values: CDR1 KGHSH, CDR2 LQKENI. Trimming took 3 bases from V and 4 from J, leaving 9 bases between them.